These 7 T cell receptor beta chains came from one sample sequenced in a study of blood T cells in healthy people across ages. Next came a second PCR, run for about 6 to 11 cycles, which used a sample-barcoded 5' primer along with a J-beta primer mix. One entry per CDR3 protein, called by TCRdb with MiXCR from the 5' RACE reads. The profile shows 1.5 million to 2 million distinct CDR3 sequences, less than 50% of them singletons. Sequences were obtained from blood. The source of these receptors is a middle-aged woman in good health.

J is TRBJ2-7 and V is TRBV7-2; D is uncertain. The CDR3 is 15 residues long. V shed 0 bases and J shed 0 bases, with 9 bases lying between them. The germline V gene has CDR1 SGHTA and CDR2 FQGNSA. This chain's CDR3 is CASSLAVGSSYEQYF. CDR3 DNA sequence: TGTGCCAGCAGCTTAGCAGTCGGAAGCTCCTACGAGCAGTACTTC. Full variable domain (outside the CDR3, taken from reference TRBV7-2 and TRBJ2-7): GAGVSQSPSNKVTEKGKDVELRCDPISGHTALYWYRQSLGQGLEFLIYFQGNSAPDKSGLPSDRFSAERTGGSVSTLTIQRTQQEDSAVYLCASSLAVGSSYEQYFGPGTRLTVT.

This clonotype was detected only a few times. For the CDR3, the DNA is TGTGCCAGCAGCTCCGGGACTAGTAAACATGAGCAGTTCTTC. This encodes CASSSGTSKHEQFF. This sequence joins TRBV12-3 or TRBV12-4 and TRBJ2-1; 8 bases agree with TRBD2. The ends lost 6 bases at V and 8 bases at J; junction bases unmatched: 9. This CDR3 has 14 residues.

The chain has TRBV7-2 and TRBJ2-5, with TRBD2 identical over 9 bases. CDR1 is SGHTA, CDR2 FQGNSA, per germline. Losses at the gene ends were 4 bases for V and 3 bases for J; bases not matched to a gene: 6. The CDR3 has 15 amino acids. CDR3 protein: CASSWRGGGEETQYF. As DNA, the CDR3 is TGTGCCAGCAGCTGGCGCGGCGGGGGGGAAGAGACCCAGTACTTC.

This chain connects TRBV4-3 to TRBJ1-2, with D uncertain. Germline V lookup: CDR1 LGHNA, CDR2 YSLEER. The CDR3 length is 18 residues. Between the trimmed V and J ends, which lost 1 base and 2 bases, there was a span of 20 bases. The CDR3 nucleotides are TGCGCCAGCAGCCAAGGAGATTATAATGATAGAGGGAACTATGGCTACACCTTC. This translates into CASSQGDYNDRGNYGYTF.

The chain's CDR3 is CATSDSTGVTTQYF. CDR3 sequence (DNA): TGTGCCACCAGTGATTCCACAGGGGTGACGACCCAGTACTTC. The chain uses TRBV24-1 and TRBJ2-5; the match to TRBD1 covers 7 bases. The V gene's germline CDR1 is KGHDR and CDR2 SFDVKD. This CDR3 is built from 14 residues. V lost 2 bases and J lost 7; bases outside the gene matches: 6.

The table lists this clonotype with a few counts. The chain combines TRBV20-1 with TRBJ2-5; D gene uncertain. This CDR3 contains 13 residues. Deletions cut 2 bases from V and 1 base from J, with 8 bases between. CDR1 is DFQATT, CDR2 SNEGSKA, per germline (reference sequence). The CDR3 DNA reads as TGCAGTGCTAGACCCGAACCCCAAGAGACCCAGTACTTC. It is translated as CSARPEPQETQYF.

To note about this clonotype: The junction differs from germline at one of its ends, possibly a read error. The rearrangement joins TRBV24-1 to TRBJ2-5; 12 bases are a match to TRBD2. CDR1 is KGHDR and CDR2 is SFDVKD in the germline V gene. This CDR3 has 17 residues. CDR3 in DNA: TGCGCCACCAGTGTTCGGACTAGCGGGGCTCTCCAAGAGACCCAGTACTTC. Its translation is CATSVRTSGALQETQYF.